This is a list of T cell receptor beta chains from one sample in a study of T cell responses to AZD1222 COVID-19 vaccine. Some clones are missing from TCRdb's copy, which holds only in-frame ones; the method was immunoSEQ multiplex PCR. The data contain tens of thousands of clones, around 80% of them singletons. Sample: peripheral blood, taken on day 0 of AZD1222 vaccination. Receptors were obtained from an adult in good health. Both conserved end residues are part of each CDR3. The D gene is left open where the match is weak. Rows may omit the clone size; those that give it use once, few, many or a size class.

j_call: TRBJ1-2
clone_size: -
d_call: TRBD1
v_call: TRBV30
cdr3_nt: TGTGCCTGGAGTGTAGCATGGACAGGGAATGGCTACACCTTC
cdr3_aa: CAWSVAWTGNGYTF

j_call: TRBJ2-3
clone_size: -
d_call: TRBD2
v_call: TRBV6-2/TRBV6-3
cdr3_nt: TGTGCCAGCAGTTACTCGAGACTAGCGGTCCGGGGGGATACGCAGTATTTT
cdr3_aa: CASSYSRLAVRGDTQYF

j_call: TRBJ1-1
clone_size: -
d_call: -
v_call: TRBV5-4
cdr3_nt: TGTGCCAGCAGTCTGGACGGCGAGGCCACTGAAGCTTTCTTT
cdr3_aa: CASSLDGEATEAFF

j_call: TRBJ1-1
clone_size: few
d_call: -
v_call: TRBV9
cdr3_nt: TGTGCCAGCGGTTCCCGGACGGTCGGGGGAGGCGCTGAAGCTTTCTTT
cdr3_aa: CASGSRTVGGGAEAFF

j_call: TRBJ2-7
clone_size: -
d_call: -
v_call: TRBV20-1
cdr3_nt: TGCAGTGCTAGGGATGGGGGCTTGTACTTC
cdr3_aa: CSARDGGLYF

j_call: TRBJ2-7
clone_size: -
d_call: TRBD1
v_call: TRBV19
cdr3_nt: TGTGCCAGTAGTATCCATGGGACAGGGAACGGCGAGCAGTACTTC
cdr3_aa: CASSIHGTGNGEQYF

j_call: TRBJ1-4
clone_size: once
d_call: -
v_call: TRBV28
cdr3_nt: TGTGCCAGCAGTCCTCCGGCCCGCCCAGAAAAACTGTTTTTT
cdr3_aa: CASSPPARPEKLFF

j_call: TRBJ1-5
clone_size: -
d_call: -
v_call: TRBV28
cdr3_nt: TGTGCCAGCAGAGTCCCCTTAGGTTCCCAGCATTTT
cdr3_aa: CASRVPLGSQHF

j_call: TRBJ1-6
clone_size: -
d_call: TRBD1
v_call: TRBV18
cdr3_nt: TGTGCCAGCTCACCACAGGGACAGGGGGCTTCACCCCTCCACTTT
cdr3_aa: CASSPQGQGASPLHF

j_call: TRBJ2-1
clone_size: -
d_call: TRBD1
v_call: TRBV7-3
cdr3_nt: TGTGCCAGCACCCTACGGGACAGGGGGCGCCATGAGCAGTTCTTC
cdr3_aa: CASTLRDRGRHEQFF

j_call: TRBJ2-2
clone_size: -
d_call: TRBD1
v_call: TRBV28
cdr3_nt: TGTGCCAGCAGTTTGTGGGACAGCACGAACACCGGGGAGCTGTTTTTT
cdr3_aa: CASSLWDSTNTGELFF

j_call: TRBJ1-2
clone_size: -
d_call: -
v_call: TRBV5-1
cdr3_nt: TGCGCCAGCAGCCAGAGGGAATGGGACTTGAATGGCTACACCTTC
cdr3_aa: CASSQREWDLNGYTF

j_call: TRBJ1-2
clone_size: -
d_call: -
v_call: TRBV28
cdr3_nt: TGTGCCAGCAGTTTAGGTCCCTATGGCTACACCTTC
cdr3_aa: CASSLGPYGYTF

j_call: TRBJ2-3
clone_size: -
d_call: TRBD2
v_call: TRBV10-3
cdr3_nt: TGTGCCATCAGTCGAGTGGTAGCGGGAACAGATACGCAGTATTTT
cdr3_aa: CAISRVVAGTDTQYF

j_call: TRBJ2-1
clone_size: -
d_call: -
v_call: TRBV18
cdr3_nt: TGTGCCAGCTCACCACGGGACTCCTACAATGAGCAGTTCTTC
cdr3_aa: CASSPRDSYNEQFF

j_call: TRBJ1-1
clone_size: -
d_call: -
v_call: TRBV19
cdr3_nt: TGTGCCAGCCAAACAACGGCAGGGAGGACTGAAGCTTTCTTT
cdr3_aa: CASQTTAGRTEAFF

j_call: TRBJ1-4
clone_size: -
d_call: TRBD1
v_call: TRBV7-9
cdr3_nt: TGTGCCAGCAGTTTCCCACCGGGACAGGAAAATGAAAAACTGTTTTTT
cdr3_aa: CASSFPPGQENEKLFF

j_call: TRBJ2-7
clone_size: -
d_call: -
v_call: TRBV4-2
cdr3_nt: TGTGCCAGCAGCCAAGTGGTTGCTGTATCCTACGAGCAGTACTTC
cdr3_aa: CASSQVVAVSYEQYF

j_call: TRBJ2-1
clone_size: -
d_call: -
v_call: TRBV5-1
cdr3_nt: TGCGCCAGCAGCCCGCGGGGGCAGGATAGTAAGCAGTTCTTC
cdr3_aa: CASSPRGQDSKQFF

j_call: TRBJ2-5
clone_size: -
d_call: -
v_call: TRBV5-8
cdr3_nt: TGTGCCAGCAGCCCTAAATTATCCCGAGGGACCCAGTACTTC
cdr3_aa: CASSPKLSRGTQYF

j_call: TRBJ1-1
clone_size: -
d_call: TRBD1
v_call: TRBV18
cdr3_nt: TGTGCCAGCTCGCGGACAGGGAGGACTGAAGCTTTCTTT
cdr3_aa: CASSRTGRTEAFF

j_call: TRBJ1-2
clone_size: -
d_call: TRBD1
v_call: TRBV24-1
cdr3_nt: TGTGCCACCAGTGACCCACGACAGGGGTCTGACTATGGCTACACCTTC
cdr3_aa: CATSDPRQGSDYGYTF

j_call: TRBJ2-7
clone_size: few
d_call: TRBD2
v_call: TRBV18
cdr3_nt: TGTGCCAGCTCACCGACTAGCGGGAGTCAAGAGCAGTACTTC
cdr3_aa: CASSPTSGSQEQYF

j_call: TRBJ2-2
clone_size: -
d_call: -
v_call: TRBV28
cdr3_nt: TGTGCCACCTGGTTCGGGGAGCTGTTTTTT
cdr3_aa: CATWFGELFF

j_call: TRBJ2-1
clone_size: -
d_call: TRBD2
v_call: TRBV7-8
cdr3_nt: TGTGCCAGCAGCAAAGGACTAGCGGGTCTTAATGAGCAGTTCTTC
cdr3_aa: CASSKGLAGLNEQFF

j_call: TRBJ1-6
clone_size: -
d_call: -
v_call: TRBV5-1
cdr3_nt: TGCGCCAGCAGCTTGGTGACAGCTAATTCACCCCTCCACTTT
cdr3_aa: CASSLVTANSPLHF

j_call: TRBJ1-3
clone_size: few
d_call: -
v_call: TRBV12-1
cdr3_nt: TGTGCCAGCAGCTTTGTAAAATTGACAGACTCTGGAAACACCATATATTTT
cdr3_aa: CASSFVKLTDSGNTIYF